The 13 T cell receptor beta chains below were found in one sample sequenced in a study of Ad26.COV2.S vaccination and SARS-CoV-2 variants. Treatment: some 19 received Ad26.COV2.S at low or high dose, single or two shots; 5 received placebo; per-sample allocation not given. Samples were taken on day 63 after the first vaccine or placebo injection. Produced via immunoSEQ multiplex PCR; TCRdb's table is partial and in-frame only. The sample consists of roughly 350,000 clones, approximately 86% of them appearing once. The sequencing used peripheral blood, collected in a trial of Ad26.COV2.S vaccine versus placebo. Every receptor here comes from a person between 18 and 65 years old who received the Ad26.COV2.S COVID-19 vaccine or a placebo.

The rearrangement joins TRBV28 to TRBJ1-2, with 8 bases matching TRBD1. Unmatched junction bases numbered 10, after V lost 5 bases and J lost 8 bases. CDR1 is MDHEN and CDR2 is SYDVKM in the germline V gene. This CDR3 has 14 residues. CDR3 sequence (DNA): TGTGCCAGCAGTCTTAGCGACAGGGGTCGGGGCTACACCTTC. It translates to CASSLSDRGRGYTF.

The chain is built from TRBV28 and TRBJ1-3; 10 bases agree with TRBD1. V lost 1 base, J lost 3 bases, and 6 bases stayed unmatched. The CDR3 has 17 residues. Germline CDR1 and CDR2: MDHEN and SYDVKM. The chain's CDR3 is CASSLLYGTGVGNTIYF. CDR3 nucleotide sequence: TGTGCCAGCAGTTTATTATATGGGACAGGGGTTGGAAACACCATATATTTT.

J is TRBJ1-5 and V is TRBV3-1 (or the pseudogene TRBV3-2); D ambiguous. The CDR3 has 13 amino acids. Germline V gene sequence: CDR1 LGHDT, CDR2 YNNKEL (reference sequence). V lost 3 bases and J lost 7, with 10 bases in between. Written as DNA, the CDR3 is TGTGCCAGCAGCCAGTGGCCTGGACAGCCCCAGCATTTT. This codes for CASSQWPGQPQHF.

The chain recombines TRBV13 with TRBJ1-4, with TRBD1 matching over 10 bases. CDR1 and CDR2 (germline): PRHDT, FYEKMQ (reference sequence). Trimming removed 5 bases from V and 0 bases from J; junction bases left unmatched: 6. The CDR3 is made up of 17 amino acids. The CDR3 nucleotides read TGTGCCAGCAGCACACGGGACAGGGGAACAACTAATGAAAAACTGTTTTTT. Its translation is CASSTRDRGTTNEKLFF.

The chain has TRBV6-5 and TRBJ1-1, with D possibly matching TRBD1 (5 bases). Germline CDR1 and CDR2: MNHEY and SVGAGI. V was cut by 4 bases and J by 1 base, with 7 bases left in between. The CDR3 extends over 13 amino acids. The CDR3 loop is CASSLGPNTEAFF. The CDR3 DNA reads TGTGCCAGCAGTTTGGGACCGAACACTGAAGCTTTCTTT.

This sequence joins TRBV9 and TRBJ2-1; D unresolved. Germline CDR1 SGDLS, CDR2 YYNGEE. The CDR3 has 12 residues. Trimming stripped 5 bases from V and 8 bases from J, with 11 bases between. The DNA of the CDR3 is TGTGCCAGCAGTGTCGGATGGGATGAGCAGTTCTTC. Amino acids: CASSVGWDEQFF.

The chain is built from TRBV24-1 and TRBJ2-1; possibly TRBD2 for D (5 bases). The CDR3 is 15 amino acids. Germline V CDR1 and CDR2: KGHDR, SFDVKD. Trimming stripped 5 bases from V and 2 bases from J, with 12 bases between. This chain's CDR3 is CATSAFRGPYNEQFF. CDR3 coding DNA: TGTGCCACCAGTGCGTTTCGGGGTCCCTACAATGAGCAGTTCTTC.

The V and J genes are TRBV5-1 and TRBJ2-3; 7 bases line up with TRBD2. Germline-derived CDR1 and CDR2 are SGHRS and YFSETQ. Trimming at V came to 0 bases and at J to 1 base, leaving 5 bases not matched to a gene. This CDR3 has 16 amino acids. The CDR3 loop is CASSLEPAGRTDTQYF. The CDR3 nucleotides are TGCGCCAGCAGCTTGGAGCCAGCGGGACGCACAGATACGCAGTATTTT.

The chain couples TRBV19 to TRBJ1-2; no reliable D call. Trimming took 0 bases from V and 1 from J, leaving 15 bases between them. The CDR3 runs 17 residues. The germline V gene has CDR1 LNHDA and CDR2 SQIVND (reference sequence). The CDR3 reads CASSIDLLGRLNYGYTF. DNA for the CDR3: TGTGCCAGTAGTATAGATCTGTTGGGTAGACTTAACTATGGCTACACCTTC.

The V call is TRBV7-9, the J call TRBJ2-5, with 8 bases that match TRBD1. The CDR3 consists of 16 residues. In germline, CDR1 is SEHNR, CDR2 FQNEAQ (reference sequence). Unmatched junction bases numbered 10, after V lost 6 bases and J lost 1 base. The DNA for the CDR3 is TGTGCCAGCAGTTGGGACAGGCGACACCTCCAAGAGACCCAGTACTTC. Translating it yields CASSWDRRHLQETQYF.

The V and J genes are TRBV3-1 (or the pseudogene TRBV3-2) and TRBJ2-7; 10 positions match TRBD2. The CDR3 runs 16 residues. CDR1 LGHDT and CDR2 YNNKEL come from the germline V gene (reference sequence). V shed 2 bases, J shed 8 bases, and the junction held 12 bases outside the gene matches. CDR3 amino acids: CASSQTSGIATFKQYF. The CDR3 nucleotides are TGTGCCAGCAGCCAAACTAGCGGGATTGCTACGTTCAAGCAGTACTTC.

This clone was seen only a few times. V gene TRBV19 combines with J gene TRBJ1-2; 7 bases fit TRBD1. The germline V gene encodes CDR1 LNHDA and CDR2 SQIVND (reference sequence). With 6 bases clipped from V and 2 bases from J, the junction kept 3 bases outside the gene matches. This CDR3 spans 13 amino acids. CDR3 nucleotides: TGTGCCAGTAGGCAGGGACAGAACTATGGCTACACCTTC. Translating gives CASRQGQNYGYTF.

The chain combines TRBV11-3 with TRBJ2-2; the D gene is possibly TRBD2 (6 bases). The CDR3 has 14 amino acids. CDR1 is SGHNT and CDR2 is YENEEA in the germline V gene. The V end was cut by 5 bases, the J end by 5 bases, with 12 bases between. Here the CDR3 DNA reads TGTGCCAGCAGCACTCGGCGGGATACCGGGGAGCTGTTTTTT. Its protein is CASSTRRDTGELFF.